These 15 T cell receptor beta chains came from one sample sequenced in a study of T cell responses to AZD1222 COVID-19 vaccine. The assay was immunoSEQ multiplex PCR, and TCRdb's table has in-frame clones only and misses some. Among approximately 79,000 clones listed, roughly 84% were seen once. The input for sequencing was peripheral blood, taken on day 0 of AZD1222 vaccination. The receptors here all came from an adult in good health.

This sequence joins TRBV5-4 and TRBJ1-2; 9 nucleotides line up with TRBD1. This CDR3 is 15 amino acids long. V gave up 4 bases and J gave up 8 bases; unmatched junction bases: 12. In germline, CDR1 is SGHNT, CDR2 YYREEE (reference sequence). In nucleotides, the CDR3 is TGTGCCAGCAGCCCCGGCTTGGGGACAGGGATGGGCTACACCTTC. It yields the protein CASSPGLGTGMGYTF.

The V call is TRBV2, the J call TRBJ1-5, with D unresolved. The germline V and J ends were trimmed by 8 bases and 3 bases, with 11 bases remaining between them. This CDR3 is built from 13 residues. The V gene's germline CDR1 is SNHLY and CDR2 FYNNEI. The CDR3 coding sequence is TGTGCCAGCGGGAAGGTTCCCAATCAGCCCCAGCATTTT. Protein product: CASGKVPNQPQHF.

This clone is a singleton in its sample. The chain links TRBV4-1 to TRBJ1-5; D is uncertain. V was clipped by 2 bases and J by 2 bases, with 16 bases between them. Germline V gene data show CDR1 as MGHRA and CDR2 as YSYEKL. This CDR3 is 17 amino acids long. The chain's CDR3 is CASSQQYFLNGNQPQHF. Written as DNA, the CDR3 is TGCGCCAGCAGCCAACAATACTTCCTCAATGGCAATCAGCCCCAGCATTTT.

The rearrangement uses TRBV14 and TRBJ2-2, with D uncertain. CDR1 and CDR2 (germline): SGHDN, FVKESK. Trimming pared 4 bases from V and 7 bases from J, leaving 10 bases between. The CDR3 extends over 13 amino acids. The CDR3 DNA reads as TGTGCCAGCAGCCGGGCCTGGGGCGGGGAGCTGTTTTTT. Its translation is CASSRAWGGELFF.

This clone was recorded a few times. The gene calls are TRBV29-1 and TRBJ2-7; 10 nucleotides agree with TRBD2. This CDR3 contains 13 residues. CDR1 is SQVTM and CDR2 is ANQGSEA in the germline V gene. V was pared by 4 bases and J by 3 bases, with 3 bases of the junction left unmatched. The CDR3 here is CSVGASGGYEQYF. In DNA form, the CDR3 reads TGCAGCGTTGGGGCTAGCGGGGGCTACGAGCAGTACTTC.

This rearrangement joins TRBV18 to TRBJ2-1; maybe TRBD1 (5 bases). Germline V gene sequence: CDR1 KGHSH, CDR2 LQKENI. This CDR3 is 15 amino acids long. The V gene lost 4 bases and the J gene lost 3 bases, with 13 bases spanning the gap. CDR3 DNA sequence: TGTGCCAGCTCACTGACAGACGAAATCTACAATGAGCAGTTCTTC. Translated: CASSLTDEIYNEQFF.

The J gene is TRBJ2-6, the V gene TRBV19; the D gene is possibly TRBD1 (5 bases). The V gene lost 11 bases and the J gene lost 4 bases, with 15 bases spanning the gap. The CDR3 loop spans 14 amino acids. CDR1 and CDR2 from the germline V gene are LNHDA and SQIVND (reference sequence). The CDR3 DNA is TGTGCCTCCAAGGAAGGGGCCGGGGCCAACGTCCTGACTTTC. It translates to CASKEGAGANVLTF. Full variable domain (outside the CDR3, taken from reference TRBV19 and TRBJ2-6): DGGITQSPKYLFRKEGQNVTLSCEQNLNHDAMYWYRQDPGQGLRLIYYSQIVNDFQKGDIAEGYSVSREKKESFPLTVTSAQKNPTAFYLCASKEGAGANVLTFGAGSRLTVL.

CDR3: CASSPWTGTNNEQFF. CDR3 nucleotides: TGTGCCAGCAGCCCCTGGACAGGGACAAACAATGAGCAGTTCTTC. This chain links TRBV14 with TRBJ2-1, with 8 bases identical to TRBD1. With V trimmed by 4 bases and J by 5 bases, 7 bases remained unmatched. Germline V gene lookup returns CDR1 SGHDN and CDR2 FVKESK. CDR3 size: 15 residues.

This chain links TRBV10-2 with TRBJ1-2; 12 bases fit TRBD1. The CDR3 length is 13 residues. Per the germline V gene, CDR1 is WSHSY and CDR2 is SAAADI. The V and J ends lost 7 bases and 8 bases, in that order; junction bases with no gene match: 5. This CDR3 reads CASTGQGARGYTF. For the CDR3, the DNA is TGCGCCAGCACGGGACAGGGGGCGCGCGGCTACACCTTC.

The chain couples TRBV19 to TRBJ1-1, with D possibly matching TRBD1 (5 bases). The CDR3 extends over 14 amino acids. Trimming removed 7 bases at V and 5 bases at J, with 17 bases between. Germline V gives CDR1 LNHDA, CDR2 SQIVND (reference sequence). CDR3 DNA: TGTGCCAGTACCGACGGTCAGGGAGGGACTGAAGCTTTCTTT. It encodes CASTDGQGGTEAFF.

The gene calls are TRBV4-2 and TRBJ2-7, with D unclear. This CDR3 has 14 amino acids. CDR1 and CDR2 (germline): LGHNA, YNFKEQ. Trimming cost V 1 base and J 3 bases, with 10 bases left between them. The CDR3 nucleotides are TGTGCCAGCAGCCAAGGCACGGAATTCTACGAGCAGTACTTC. Its protein is CASSQGTEFYEQYF.

The V gene is TRBV9, the J gene TRBJ2-5; 7 bases match TRBD2. Germline CDR1 SGDLS, CDR2 YYNGEE. CDR3 length: 15 residues. With 1 base clipped from V and 1 base from J, the junction kept 4 bases outside the gene matches. CDR3 amino acids: CASSVRGSSQETQYF. CDR3 nucleotide sequence: TGTGCCAGCAGCGTACGCGGGAGTTCCCAAGAGACCCAGTACTTC.

This clone occurred a few times. The chain uses TRBV24-1 and TRBJ1-5; the D is unclear. CDR3 size: 18 residues. V lost 4 bases to trimming and J lost 5 bases, with 23 bases between them. CDR1 KGHDR and CDR2 SFDVKD come from the germline V gene. The CDR3 loop is CATSDLSTNRAWYQPQHF. CDR3 DNA sequence: TGTGCCACCAGTGACCTATCTACCAATAGGGCTTGGTATCAGCCCCAGCATTTT.

V is TRBV6-5 and J is TRBJ1-3; D gene unclear. Germline loops: CDR1 MNHEY, CDR2 SVGAGI. The V gene lost 6 bases and the J gene lost 2 bases, with 14 bases spanning the gap. The CDR3 extends over 15 amino acids. In DNA form, the CDR3 reads TGTGCCAGCAGGGACTGGCTTCGCACTGGAAACACCATATATTTT. Its protein is CASRDWLRTGNTIYF.

The chain combines TRBV10-3 with TRBJ2-3; the match to TRBD2 covers 7 bases. Germline-derived CDR1 and CDR2 are ENHRY and SYGVKD. The CDR3 is made up of 14 amino acids. Unmatched junction bases numbered 8, after V lost 6 bases and J lost 5 bases. CDR3 DNA: TGTGCCATCAGCGGACTTCGGGGGGTAGATACGCAGTATTTT. Translating it yields CAISGLRGVDTQYF.